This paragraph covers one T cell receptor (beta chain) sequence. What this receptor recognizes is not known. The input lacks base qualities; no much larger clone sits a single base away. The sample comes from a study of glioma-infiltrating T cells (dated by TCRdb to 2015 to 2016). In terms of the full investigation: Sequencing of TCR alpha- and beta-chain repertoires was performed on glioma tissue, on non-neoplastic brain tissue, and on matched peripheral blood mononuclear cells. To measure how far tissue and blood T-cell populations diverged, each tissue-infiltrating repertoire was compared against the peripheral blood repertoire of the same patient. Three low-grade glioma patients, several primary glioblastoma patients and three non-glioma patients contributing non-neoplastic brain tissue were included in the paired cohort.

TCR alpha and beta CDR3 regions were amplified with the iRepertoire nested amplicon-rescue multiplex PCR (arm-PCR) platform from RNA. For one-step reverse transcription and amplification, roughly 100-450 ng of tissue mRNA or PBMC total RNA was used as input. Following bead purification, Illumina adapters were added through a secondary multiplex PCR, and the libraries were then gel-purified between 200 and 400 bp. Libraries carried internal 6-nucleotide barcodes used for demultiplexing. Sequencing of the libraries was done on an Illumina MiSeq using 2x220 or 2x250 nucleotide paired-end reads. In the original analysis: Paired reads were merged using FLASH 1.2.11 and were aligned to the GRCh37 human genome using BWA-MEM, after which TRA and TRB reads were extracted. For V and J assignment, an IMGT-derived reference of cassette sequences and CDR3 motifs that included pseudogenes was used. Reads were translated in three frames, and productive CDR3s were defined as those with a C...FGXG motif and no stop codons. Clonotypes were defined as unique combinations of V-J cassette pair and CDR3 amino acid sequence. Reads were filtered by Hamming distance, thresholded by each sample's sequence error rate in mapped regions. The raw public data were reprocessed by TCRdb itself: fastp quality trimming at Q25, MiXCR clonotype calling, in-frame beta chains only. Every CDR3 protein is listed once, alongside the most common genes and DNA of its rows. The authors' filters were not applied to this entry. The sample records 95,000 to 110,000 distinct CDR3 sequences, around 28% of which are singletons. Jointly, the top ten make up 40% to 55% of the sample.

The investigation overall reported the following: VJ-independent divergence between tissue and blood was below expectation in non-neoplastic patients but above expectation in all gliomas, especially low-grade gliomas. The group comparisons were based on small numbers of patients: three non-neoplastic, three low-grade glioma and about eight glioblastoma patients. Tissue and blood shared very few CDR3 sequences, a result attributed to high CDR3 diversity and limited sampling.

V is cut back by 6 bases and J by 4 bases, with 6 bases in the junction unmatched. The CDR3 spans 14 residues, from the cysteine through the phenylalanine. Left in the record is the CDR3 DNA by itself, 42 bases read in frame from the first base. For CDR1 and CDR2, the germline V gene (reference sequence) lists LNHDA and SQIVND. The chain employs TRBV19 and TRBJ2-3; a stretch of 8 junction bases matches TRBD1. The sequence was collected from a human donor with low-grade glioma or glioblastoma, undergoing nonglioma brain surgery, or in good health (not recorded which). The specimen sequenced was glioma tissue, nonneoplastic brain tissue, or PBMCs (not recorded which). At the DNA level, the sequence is TGTGCCAGTAGGAACCTACAGGGGGCAGATACGCAGTATTTT. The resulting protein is CASRNLQGADTQYF.